This T cell receptor (beta chain) originates from a study of cytomegalovirus exposure and HLA in healthy donors. V dropped 8 bases and J dropped 2; count of bases not matched to a gene: 3. The CDR3 covers 12 residues. The V gene's germline CDR1 is SGHDN and CDR2 FVKESK. PCR amplification relied on 60 Vbeta primers (plus 13 Jbeta primers). The repertoire was sequenced with immunoSEQ multiplex PCR; TCRdb's copy has only in-frame clones and lacks some. The data contain 300,000 or so clones, 80% to 90% of them seen just once; the ten biggest clones take up 2% to 2.5%. This clonotype originated in a woman aged 40-49 years in good health and CMV-seropositive. The chain combines TRBV14 with TRBJ2-7, with TRBD1 matching over 7 bases. The specimen was PBMCs. Here the CDR3 reads CASSGTAYEQYF. DNA for the CDR3: TGTGCCAGCTCCGGGACAGCCTACGAGCAGTACTTC.